This T cell receptor beta chain derives from a study of cytomegalovirus exposure and HLA in healthy donors. Overall study: HLA-typed donors contributed about 85 million unique TCRs, which were held in an early data release.

The CDR3 totals 13 residues. In germline, CDR1 is SSHAT, CDR2 FNYEAQ (reference sequence). Regarding the study as a whole: In a later analysis, compared with equally common non-associated chains, HLA-associated beta chains were more expanded. Cytomegalovirus association was assigned to over 150 TCR beta chains.

In the PCR, 60 Vbeta and 13 Jbeta primers were used. The assay was immunoSEQ multiplex PCR, and TCRdb's table has in-frame clones only and misses some. The sample carries about 190,000 clones, 75% to 90% recorded once. With respect to this clone: No antigen is known for it.

Healthy bone marrow donors formed the donor group. This clonotype was sampled from a man in his thirties or forties in good health and CMV-seronegative. This chain links TRBV7-7 with TRBJ2-5, with D possibly TRBD1 on 6 matching bases. The sample was PBMCs. This CDR3 reads CASSGTHQETQYF. The CDR3 coding sequence is TGTGCTAGTTCCGGGACACACCAAGAGACCCAGTACTTC.